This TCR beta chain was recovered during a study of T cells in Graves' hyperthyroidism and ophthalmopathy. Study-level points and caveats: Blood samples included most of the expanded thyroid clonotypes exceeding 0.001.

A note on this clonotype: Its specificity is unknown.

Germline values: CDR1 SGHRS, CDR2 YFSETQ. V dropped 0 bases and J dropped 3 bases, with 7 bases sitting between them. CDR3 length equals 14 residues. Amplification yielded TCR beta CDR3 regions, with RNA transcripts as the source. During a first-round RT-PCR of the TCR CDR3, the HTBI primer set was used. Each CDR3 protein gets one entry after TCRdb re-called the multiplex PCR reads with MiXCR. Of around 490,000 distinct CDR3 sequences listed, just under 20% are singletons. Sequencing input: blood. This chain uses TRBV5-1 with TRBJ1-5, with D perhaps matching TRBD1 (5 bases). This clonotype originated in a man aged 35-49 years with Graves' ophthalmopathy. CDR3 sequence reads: CASSLGGDNQPQHF. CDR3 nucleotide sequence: TGCGCCAGCAGCTTGGGGGGGGACAATCAGCCCCAGCATTTT. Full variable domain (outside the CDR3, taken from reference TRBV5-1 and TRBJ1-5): KAGVTQTPRYLIKTRGQQVTLSCSPISGHRSVSWYQQTPGQGLQFLFEYFSETQRNKGNFPGRFSGRQFSNSRSEMNVSTLELGDSALYLCASSLGGDNQPQHFGDGTRLSIL.